The following is a T cell receptor beta chain sequence with its context. What it binds is not known. The data originate from a study of cytomegalovirus exposure and HLA in healthy donors. Study-wide points: Most subjects' HLA-A and HLA-B alleles were reportedly predicted from TCR beta sequences.

With 60 Vbeta and 13 Jbeta primers, the PCR was carried out. The method was immunoSEQ multiplex PCR; TCRdb's version includes in-frame clones alone and lacks a portion of them. Altogether about 110,000 clones are present, about 80% being singletons, with the ten largest covering approximately 3%. The CDR3 is made up of 15 amino acids. The V segment lost 5 bases and the J segment 3 bases; nucleotides outside the gene matches: 7. In germline, CDR1 is SEHNR, CDR2 FQNEAQ (reference sequence). Sequenced: PBMCs. The V call is TRBV7-9, the J call TRBJ2-7, with 10 bases matching TRBD2. The source of this sequence is a woman aged 18-29 years in good health and CMV-seropositive. The CDR3 sequence is CASSPLAGAIYEQYF. The CDR3 nucleotides are TGTGCCAGCAGCCCCCTAGCGGGGGCGATCTACGAGCAGTACTTC.